This T cell receptor beta chain was observed in a study of siplizumab effects on memory and regulatory T cells. This table comes from immunoSEQ multiplex PCR, and its TCRdb copy is limited to in-frame clones, with some not included. The sample records tens of thousands of clones, more than 70% being singletons. This receptor was identified in a human donor in good health. Material for sequencing was naive CD4+ T cells sorted from blood.

This CDR3 reads CATSRDQVGANEKLFF. CDR3 bases: TGTGCCACCAGCAGAGATCAAGTTGGGGCTAATGAAAAACTGTTTTTT. The chain joins TRBV15 to TRBJ1-4; D remains unclear. Trimming took 0 bases from V and 3 from J, leaving 11 bases between them. The CDR3 sequence is 16 residues long. Germline CDR1 and CDR2: LNHNV and YYDKDF (reference sequence).